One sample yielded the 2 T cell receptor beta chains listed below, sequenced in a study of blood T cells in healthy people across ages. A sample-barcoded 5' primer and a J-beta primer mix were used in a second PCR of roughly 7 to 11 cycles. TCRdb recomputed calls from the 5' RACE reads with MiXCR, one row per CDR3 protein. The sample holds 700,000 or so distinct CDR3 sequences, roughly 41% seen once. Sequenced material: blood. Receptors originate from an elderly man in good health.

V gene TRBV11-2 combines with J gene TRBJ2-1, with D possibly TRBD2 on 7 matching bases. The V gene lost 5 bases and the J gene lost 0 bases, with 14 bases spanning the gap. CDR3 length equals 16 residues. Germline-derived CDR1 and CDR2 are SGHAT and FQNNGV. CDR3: CASSKRGASSYNEQFF. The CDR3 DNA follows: TGTGCCAGCAGCAAACGGGGGGCAAGCTCCTACAATGAGCAGTTCTTC.

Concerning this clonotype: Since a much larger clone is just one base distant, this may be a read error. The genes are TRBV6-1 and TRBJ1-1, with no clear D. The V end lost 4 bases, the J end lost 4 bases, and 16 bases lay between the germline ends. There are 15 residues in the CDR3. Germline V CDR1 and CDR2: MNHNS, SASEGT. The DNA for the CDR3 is TGTGCCAGCAGTGCGGACCTTCCTCGGAGCACTGAAGCTTTCTTT. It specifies CASSADLPRSTEAFF.